Sequencing of this TCR beta chain was carried out in a study of cytomegalovirus exposure and HLA in healthy donors. Findings of the study overall: In a later analysis, a genetic analysis reported fewer productive-TCR N-insertions in an Asian-associated ancestry cluster than the cohort average. Most TCR sequences were rare, but some public TCRs occurred in many donors.

Note on this clone: What it binds is not known.

With V trimmed by 8 bases and J by 4 bases, 8 bases remained unmatched. CDR3 length: 16 amino acids. Germline CDR1 and CDR2: SNHLY and FYNNEI. PCR involved 60 Vbeta and 13 Jbeta primers. The protocol was immunoSEQ multiplex PCR, while the TCRdb copy is restricted to in-frame clones and leaves out a portion. Among some 150,000 clones listed, around 85% were seen once. The origin of this receptor is a man aged 35 to 55 in good health and CMV-seronegative. The material sequenced was PBMCs. The chain has TRBV2 and TRBJ2-5, with TRBD2 identical over 15 bases. The CDR3 region is CASGGLAGGPGETQYF. CDR3 in DNA: TGTGCCAGCGGGGGACTAGCGGGGGGCCCGGGAGAGACCCAGTACTTC.